The 20 T cell receptor beta chains below were found in one sample sequenced in a study of T-cell reconstitution after alpha-beta-depleted transplantation in children. Unique molecular identifiers tagged the TCRbeta library. TCRdb used MiXCR to reprocess the PCR reads, holding one entry per CDR3 protein. The table includes 250,000 to 350,000 distinct CDR3 sequences, roughly 9.5% detected once. Sequenced here: PBMCs from the stem cell graft donor, sampled from the stem cell graft. All receptors derive from a human donor who donated a stem cell graft to a child with SCID.

This clonotype appeared a few times. The chain employs TRBV10-3 and TRBJ2-3; D remains ambiguous. The germline V gene encodes CDR1 ENHRY and CDR2 SYGVKD. The V end lost 2 bases, the J end lost 4 bases, and 7 bases lay between the germline ends. The CDR3 sequence is 13 residues long. The CDR3 sequence is CAISEDLSDTQYF. In nucleotides, the CDR3 is TGTGCCATCAGTGAGGACCTTTCAGATACGCAGTATTTT.

This clonotype was counted many times. The rearrangement links TRBV10-3 to TRBJ1-5; D remains unclear. V was pared by 0 bases and J by 3 bases, with 9 bases between. The germline V gene has CDR1 ENHRY and CDR2 SYGVKD. The CDR3 covers 15 residues. The CDR3: CAISESGPVNQPQHF. The CDR3 DNA sequence: TGTGCCATCAGTGAGTCCGGGCCGGTCAATCAGCCCCAGCATTTT.

Only a few counts were recorded for this clonotype. The V and J genes are TRBV7-9 and TRBJ2-5; D might be TRBD2 (7 bases). CDR1 is SEHNR and CDR2 is FQNEAQ in the germline V gene (reference sequence). The CDR3 is 15 residues long. Deletions cut 3 bases from V and 4 bases from J, with 15 bases between. DNA of the CDR3: TGTGCCAGCAGCTTTAACCGGGGAGGGGGAGAGACCCAGTACTTC. This gives the protein CASSFNRGGGETQYF.

This clonotype showed up just a few times. This chain links TRBV7-9 with TRBJ1-1; weak D call: TRBD1 (5 bases). The CDR3 totals 13 residues. CDR1 is SEHNR and CDR2 is FQNEAQ in the germline V gene (reference sequence). Trimming removed 1 base from V and 7 bases from J, with 10 bases in between. The CDR3 here is CASSLGAQGEAFF. For the CDR3, the DNA is TGTGCCAGCAGCTTAGGGGCTCAGGGTGAAGCTTTCTTT.

The table lists this clonotype with a few counts. The CDR3 protein is CASSLGPRHNEQFF. The CDR3 DNA is TGTGCCAGCAGCTTGGGACCCCGGCACAATGAGCAGTTCTTC. This chain links TRBV5-5 with TRBJ2-1; D is undetermined. CDR3 length: 14 amino acids. CDR1 and CDR2 from the germline V gene are SGHKS and YYEKEE (reference sequence). Trimming took 0 bases from V and 5 from J, leaving 9 bases between them.

This clonotype has only a few counts. The chain uses TRBV7-2 and TRBJ2-2; 7 bases agree with TRBD2. Unmatched junction bases numbered 6, after V lost 1 base and J lost 7 bases. The CDR3 consists of 15 residues. Germline CDR1 reads SGHTA; CDR2 reads FQGNSA. The CDR3 sequence is CASSLVRGVGGELFF. The DNA of the CDR3 is TGTGCCAGCAGCTTAGTTCGGGGGGTCGGCGGGGAGCTGTTTTTT. The whole variable domain, remainder taken from reference TRBV7-2 and TRBJ2-2, is GAGVSQSPSNKVTEKGKDVELRCDPISGHTALYWYRQSLGQGLEFLIYFQGNSAPDKSGLPSDRFSAERTGGSVSTLTIQRTQQEDSAVYLCASSLVRGVGGELFFGEGSRLTVL.

V usage is TRBV9 and J usage is TRBJ2-5, with D perhaps being TRBD1 or TRBD2 (5 bases each). V lost 3 bases to trimming and J lost 4 bases, with 13 bases between them. Germline CDR1 is SGDLS and CDR2 is YYNGEE. The CDR3 runs to 14 residues. The CDR3 nucleotides are TGTGCCAGCAGCGCCCGAGGGCAGGGAGAGACCCAGTACTTC. Protein: CASSARGQGETQYF. The complete variable domain, with remaining parts taken from reference TRBV9 and TRBJ2-5, reads DSGVTQTPKHLITATGQRVTLRCSPRSGDLSVYWYQQSLDQGLQFLIQYYNGEERAKGNILERFSAQQFPDLHSELNLSSLELGDSALYFCASSARGQGETQYFGPGTRLLVL.

This clonotype turned up a few times. Here the CDR3 DNA reads TGTGCCAGCAGTAATCTACAGGGGTTAAATGAAAAACTGTTTTTT. Translating gives CASSNLQGLNEKLFF. This chain joins TRBV6-1 and TRBJ1-4; 7 nucleotides align to TRBD1. V was pared by 5 bases and J by 5 bases, with 8 bases of the junction left unmatched. Germline values: CDR1 MNHNS, CDR2 SASEGT. CDR3 length equals 15 residues.

The V and J genes are TRBV5-5 and TRBJ1-6; D is ambiguous. This CDR3 region has 16 residues. Germline values: CDR1 SGHKS, CDR2 YYEKEE (reference sequence). V lost 5 bases and J lost 0, with 12 bases in between. The CDR3 spells CASSSDTSSYNSPLHF. The CDR3 region has the DNA TGTGCCAGCAGTTCCGACACCAGCTCCTATAATTCACCCCTCCACTTT.

This clonotype was seen ten or more times. This chain links TRBV12-3 or TRBV12-4 with TRBJ2-2; D assignment may be TRBD1 or TRBD2 (5 bases each). With 6 bases removed from V and 9 bases from J, the gap between germline ends came to 11 bases. The CDR3 covers 12 residues. The CDR3 coding sequence is TGTGCCAGCAGACACTCGGGGCGGGAGCTGTTTTTT. Its protein is CASRHSGRELFF.

The rearrangement uses TRBV7-9 and TRBJ2-7; 7 bases are a match to TRBD1. J was trimmed by 3 bases and V by 2 bases; bases with no gene match: 7. The germline V gene has CDR1 SEHNR and CDR2 FQNEAQ (reference sequence). The length of the CDR3 is 15 residues. The CDR3 DNA reads as TGTGCCAGCAGCTTAAGCGCCCGGGACAGCTACGAGCAGTACTTC. Residues: CASSLSARDSYEQYF.

This clonotype was found a few times. The chain employs TRBV27 and TRBJ2-1, with D perhaps matching TRBD2 (6 bases). This CDR3 is built from 19 residues. V was shortened by 4 bases and J by 0 bases, with 22 bases between the two germline ends. Germline lookup yields CDR1 MNHEY and CDR2 SMNVEV (reference sequence). The CDR3 DNA reads as TGTGCCAGCAGTTACGGGGGTCCTACCCGGGGGAGCTCCTACAATGAGCAGTTCTTC. The encoded protein is CASSYGGPTRGSSYNEQFF.

The genes are TRBV4-1 and TRBJ1-5; 9 bases match TRBD1. The junction had 8 bases not matched to a gene; V was cut back by 4 bases and J by 7 bases. The germline gives CDR1 MGHRA, CDR2 YSYEKL. This CDR3 is 15 amino acids long. DNA of the CDR3: TGCGCCAGCAGCCCTCCGGGACAGGGCCGGCAGCCCCAGCATTTT. It yields the protein CASSPPGQGRQPQHF.

This clonotype was counted between two and nine times. The chain employs TRBV5-6 and TRBJ2-3; weak D call: TRBD2 (6 bases). The CDR3 has 15 residues. The germline V gene encodes CDR1 SGHDT and CDR2 YYEEEE. Deletions cut 0 bases from V and 6 bases from J, with 14 bases between. CDR3 coding DNA: TGTGCCAGCAGCTTGGCAGCGGGTGCAACGGATACGCAGTATTTT. Its protein product is CASSLAAGATDTQYF.

The chain links TRBV10-3 to TRBJ2-1, with TRBD1 matching over 11 bases. The CDR3 is 15 amino acids. Trimming removed 3 bases from V and 5 bases from J; junction bases left unmatched: 3. The germline gives CDR1 ENHRY, CDR2 SYGVKD. The CDR3 sequence: CAISDPGQGDNEQFF. As DNA, the CDR3 is TGTGCCATCAGTGACCCGGGACAGGGGGACAATGAGCAGTTCTTC.

The chain uses TRBV11-2 and TRBJ1-1; TRBD1 matches at 7 bases. Losses at the gene ends were 7 bases for V and 5 bases for J; bases not matched to a gene: 10. The CDR3 contains 14 residues. Germline lookup yields CDR1 SGHAT and CDR2 FQNNGV. The CDR3 is CASTRQGETTEAFF. CDR3 DNA sequence: TGTGCCAGCACCCGGCAGGGGGAGACGACTGAAGCTTTCTTT. Combining the CDR3 with reference TRBV11-2 and TRBJ1-1 gives the whole variable domain EAGVAQSPRYKIIEKRQSVAFWCNPISGHATLYWYQQILGQGPKLLIQFQNNGVVDDSQLPKDRFSAERLKGVDSTLKIQPAKLEDSAVYLCASTRQGETTEAFFGQGTRLTVV.

This clonotype has at least ten counts. CDR3 in amino acids: CASSQESNQGGINEQFF. The CDR3 coding sequence is TGCGCCAGCAGCCAAGAGTCGAACCAGGGGGGGATAAATGAGCAGTTCTTC. The chain couples TRBV4-1 to TRBJ2-1; D possibly uses TRBD1 or TRBD2 (7 bases each). Germline V lookup: CDR1 MGHRA, CDR2 YSYEKL. V lost 0 bases to trimming and J lost 7 bases, with 19 bases between them. The CDR3 runs to 17 residues.

J is TRBJ2-1 and V is TRBV20-1, with 7 positions matching TRBD1. The CDR3 spans 16 residues. CDR1 and CDR2 from the germline V gene are DFQATT and SNEGSKA (reference sequence). With 5 bases clipped from V and 0 bases from J, the junction kept 10 bases outside the gene matches. The CDR3 spells CSAQGPGTVSYNEQFF. CDR3 DNA sequence: TGCAGTGCTCAAGGCCCCGGGACAGTCTCCTACAATGAGCAGTTCTTC.

This clonotype has a handful of counts. This sequence joins TRBV5-6 and TRBJ1-6, with a tentative D call TRBD1 (5 bases). The CDR3 runs 14 residues. Trimming stripped 4 bases from V and 10 bases from J, with 15 bases between. Germline loops: CDR1 SGHDT, CDR2 YYEEEE. The chain's CDR3 is CASSPQLGTSPLHF. The CDR3 nucleotides are TGTGCCAGCAGCCCCCAACTGGGGACCTCACCCCTCCACTTT.

The table lists this clonotype with a few counts. The chain couples TRBV10-3 to TRBJ1-2; TRBD1 agrees at 7 bases. CDR1 is ENHRY, CDR2 SYGVKD, per germline. Germline trimming cut 5 bases from V and 5 bases from J; bases unmatched to any gene: 20. The CDR3 covers 18 residues. The CDR3 protein is CAISNTGVWSPEGYGYTF. The DNA for the CDR3 is TGTGCCATCAGTAATACAGGGGTCTGGTCCCCAGAAGGATATGGCTACACCTTC.